Each of the 32 T cell receptor beta chains below was sequenced from the same sample in a study of CD8+ T cells in alopecia areata. The authors extracted RNA and reverse transcribed it into cDNA as the sequencing template. The table came from immunoSEQ multiplex PCR; TCRdb's copy has only in-frame clones and leaves some out. The top ten clones hold 14% to 15% of a sample with fewer than 200,000 clones, around 60% of them seen once. This specimen consisted of CD4+ T cells sorted from blood, obtained at week 0. These receptors originate from a human donor with alopecia areata.

The V and J genes are TRBV27 and TRBJ1-1; unclear D gene. CDR3 length: 13 residues. V lost 7 bases, J lost 6 bases, and 15 bases lay in between. In germline, CDR1 is MNHEY, CDR2 SMNVEV (reference sequence). CDR3 in amino acids: CASTDGSLSEAFF. The CDR3 bases are TGTGCCAGCACCGACGGGAGTTTATCTGAAGCTTTCTTT.

V and J are TRBV5-6 and TRBJ2-7; no reliable D call. The germline V and J ends were trimmed by 4 bases and 6 bases, with 14 bases remaining between them. CDR1 SGHDT and CDR2 YYEEEE come from the germline V gene. The CDR3 totals 13 residues. The CDR3 loop reads CASSPPRHLEQYF. The CDR3, as DNA: TGTGCCAGCAGCCCACCTAGACACCTCGAGCAGTACTTC.

This chain joins TRBV30 and TRBJ1-6, with a tentative D call TRBD1 (5 bases). This CDR3 region has 13 residues. Germline V CDR1 and CDR2: GTSNPN, SVGIG (reference sequence). V gave up 4 bases and J gave up 10 bases, with 14 bases separating them. The CDR3 DNA sequence: TGTGCCTGGACTCTAGGGGAATACTCACCCCTCCACTTT. Amino acid sequence: CAWTLGEYSPLHF.

The V call is TRBV6-5, the J call TRBJ1-6; 10 bases are shared with TRBD1. CDR3 length: 15 residues. Germline lookup yields CDR1 MNHEY and CDR2 SVGAGI. Unmatched junction bases numbered 6, after V lost 5 bases and J lost 8 bases. The CDR3 reads CASSRMTGGHSPLHF. In nucleotides, the CDR3 is TGTGCCAGCAGTCGGATGACAGGGGGCCATTCACCCCTCCACTTT.

The CDR3 here is CASSLAGTNSPLHF. DNA for the CDR3: TGCGCCAGCAGCTTAGCAGGGACGAATTCACCCCTCCACTTT. The V gene is TRBV5-1, the J gene TRBJ1-6; maybe TRBD1 (5 bases). CDR3 size: 14 residues. In germline, CDR1 is SGHRS, CDR2 YFSETQ. Trimming cost V 2 bases and J 7 bases, with 10 bases left between them. Combining the CDR3 with reference TRBV5-1 and TRBJ1-6 gives the whole variable domain KAGVTQTPRYLIKTRGQQVTLSCSPISGHRSVSWYQQTPGQGLQFLFEYFSETQRNKGNFPGRFSGRQFSNSRSEMNVSTLELGDSALYLCASSLAGTNSPLHFGNGTRLTVT.

This clone was observed a few times. The J gene is TRBJ2-6, the V gene TRBV7-8; D gene uncertain. CDR1 and CDR2 from the germline V gene are SGHVS and FQNEAQ. The V end lost 2 bases, the J end lost 0 bases, and 11 bases lay between the germline ends. CDR3 length equals 17 residues. The CDR3 DNA reads TGTGCCAGCAGCTTATTGTCCGTCGGCTCTGGGGCCAACGTCCTGACTTTC. Protein sequence: CASSLLSVGSGANVLTF.

The rearrangement links TRBV25-1 to TRBJ1-1; 8 positions agree with TRBD1. CDR3 size: 14 residues. From germline, CDR1 is MGHDK and CDR2 SYGVNS. V trimming: 6 bases; J trimming: 0 bases; junction bases outside the gene matches: 3. This CDR3 is CASRMGQVNTEAFF. DNA of the CDR3: TGTGCCAGCAGGATGGGACAGGTGAACACTGAAGCTTTCTTT.

This clone has only a few counts. The rearrangement joins TRBV2 to TRBJ2-7; 8 bases align to TRBD1. Germline trimming cut 6 bases from V and 5 bases from J; bases unmatched to any gene: 6. The CDR3 covers 13 residues. Germline V gene lookup returns CDR1 SNHLY and CDR2 FYNNEI. DNA of the CDR3: TGTGCCAGCAGGCGGACAGGGATGGACGAGCAGTACTTC. Translated: CASRRTGMDEQYF.

For the CDR3, the DNA is TGTGCCAGCAGTGATTCTCACTCAGGGGCAGAGACCCAGTACTTC. This gives the protein CASSDSHSGAETQYF. The chain couples TRBV6-1 to TRBJ2-5, with D perhaps TRBD1 (6 bases). Germline values: CDR1 MNHNS, CDR2 SASEGT. The CDR3 contains 15 residues. V was pared by 3 bases and J by 4 bases, with 15 bases between.

The rearrangement joins TRBV27 to TRBJ2-6; D not certain. Germline assignment: CDR1 MNHEY and CDR2 SMNVEV (reference sequence). The CDR3 sequence is 13 residues long. V lost 8 bases to trimming and J lost 0 bases, with 5 bases between them. The CDR3 nucleotides read TGTGCCAGCGGGAACTCTGGGGCCAACGTCCTGACTTTC. Its translation is CASGNSGANVLTF. The full variable domain, its missing parts supplied by reference TRBV27 and TRBJ2-6, is EAQVTQNPRYLITVTGKKLTVTCSQNMNHEYMSWYRQDPGLGLRQIYYSMNVEVTDKGDVPEGYKVSRKEKRNFPLILESPSPNQTSLYFCASGNSGANVLTFGAGSRLTVL.

This sequence joins TRBV6-5 and TRBJ1-2; D gene uncertain. Germline-derived CDR1 and CDR2 are MNHEY and SVGAGI. The V and J ends lost 2 bases and 3 bases respectively, with 10 bases between them. CDR3 size: 14 residues. The CDR3 sequence is CASSYHGRDYGYTF. CDR3 sequence (DNA): TGTGCCAGCAGTTACCATGGGAGGGACTATGGCTACACCTTC.

This clone was observed a few times. This chain connects TRBV30 to TRBJ1-1, with no clear D. The CDR3 is made up of 13 amino acids. CDR1 is GTSNPN and CDR2 is SVGIG in the germline V gene (reference sequence). The germline V and J ends were trimmed by 4 bases and 1 base, with 10 bases remaining between them. In DNA, the CDR3 is TGTGCCTGGAATCGGCGGAAGAACACTGAAGCTTTCTTT. This sequence encodes CAWNRRKNTEAFF.

CDR3 coding DNA: TGTGCCACCAGCAGAGATCTGCGGGAGACCCAGTACTTC. Its protein product is CATSRDLRETQYF. This chain connects TRBV15 to TRBJ2-5; D uncertain. CDR3 length equals 13 residues. Between the trimmed V and J ends, which lost 0 bases and 5 bases, there was a span of 7 bases. CDR1 and CDR2 from the germline V gene are LNHNV and YYDKDF (reference sequence). The full variable domain, its missing parts supplied by reference TRBV15 and TRBJ2-5, is DAMVIQNPRYQVTQFGKPVTLSCSQTLNHNVMYWYQQKSSQAPKLLFHYYDKDFNNEADTPDNFQSRRPNTSFCFLDIRSPGLGDTAMYLCATSRDLRETQYFGPGTRLLVL.

The chain uses TRBV7-2 and TRBJ1-5, with a possible D match to TRBD1 (6 bases). Germline loops: CDR1 SGHTA, CDR2 FQGNSA. The V gene lost 2 bases and the J gene lost 2 bases, with 7 bases spanning the gap. This CDR3 has 14 amino acids. CDR3 bases: TGTGCCAGCAGCTTACGGACAGGCAATCAGCCCCAGCATTTT. It yields the protein CASSLRTGNQPQHF. The variable domain in full, with the rest retrieved from reference TRBV7-2 and TRBJ1-5, is GAGVSQSPSNKVTEKGKDVELRCDPISGHTALYWYRQSLGQGLEFLIYFQGNSAPDKSGLPSDRFSAERTGGSVSTLTIQRTQQEDSAVYLCASSLRTGNQPQHFGDGTRLSIL.

The chain uses TRBV27 and TRBJ1-6; D remains unclear. The CDR3 runs 15 residues. Per germline, CDR1 MNHEY and CDR2 SMNVEV (reference sequence). V lost 4 bases to trimming and J lost 7 bases, with 14 bases between them. CDR3 amino acids: CASSSLGEPNSPLHF. The CDR3 DNA reads TGTGCCAGCAGTTCCCTCGGGGAACCGAATTCACCCCTCCACTTT.

This clone was detected a few times. V usage is TRBV6-5 and J usage is TRBJ1-2, with a tentative D call TRBD1 (5 bases). Germline CDR1 MNHEY, CDR2 SVGAGI. This CDR3 has 14 amino acids. Trimming took 8 bases from V and 2 from J, leaving 15 bases between them. The CDR3 sequence is CASAGQGRNYGYTF. For the CDR3, the DNA is TGTGCCAGCGCAGGGCAGGGACGAAACTATGGCTACACCTTC.

The chain links TRBV4-1 to TRBJ1-1; tentatively, D is TRBD1 (6 bases). The CDR3 is 14 residues long. The germline V gene encodes CDR1 MGHRA and CDR2 YSYEKL. The V gene lost 5 bases and the J gene lost 5 bases, with 15 bases spanning the gap. The CDR3 DNA sequence: TGCGCCAGCAGCGGGGGCCCGCGAGGGACTGAAGCTTTCTTT. Encoded protein: CASSGGPRGTEAFF.

This clone was counted between two and nine times. The chain couples TRBV5-1 to TRBJ2-5; D is possibly TRBD2 (6 bases). Trimming took off 3 bases at V and 7 bases at J, with 19 bases between the two ends. Germline V gene lookup returns CDR1 SGHRS and CDR2 YFSETQ. The CDR3 extends over 15 amino acids. CDR3 in DNA: TGCGCCAGCAGCTCTTCGGGACTTCCTAGGGGGACCCAGTACTTC. Residues: CASSSSGLPRGTQYF.

V usage is TRBV9 and J usage is TRBJ1-4; D is uncertain. Per germline, CDR1 SGDLS and CDR2 YYNGEE. The CDR3 is 14 amino acids. V was cut by 4 bases and J by 4 bases, with 11 bases left in between. The CDR3 coding sequence is TGTGCCAGCAGCCCGCGAAGGGATAATGAAAAACTGTTTTTT. It specifies CASSPRRDNEKLFF.

This clone has only one observation. The chain links TRBV6-5 to TRBJ1-6; possible D gene TRBD1, 5 bases. CDR1 is MNHEY and CDR2 is SVGAGI in the germline V gene. The CDR3 has 14 residues. V dropped 9 bases and J dropped 8 bases, with 17 bases sitting between them. The CDR3 nucleotides read TGTGCCAGTGGCGGGGCCTCCCCCTATTCACCCCTCCACTTT. It codes for CASGGASPYSPLHF.

J is TRBJ2-2 and V is TRBV30; D is possibly TRBD1 (6 bases). There are 14 residues in the CDR3. Germline V gene lookup returns CDR1 GTSNPN and CDR2 SVGIG (reference sequence). V was cut by 4 bases and J by 5 bases, with 14 bases left in between. The CDR3 bases are TGTGCCTGGAAGACCAGTACAGGGACCGGGGAGCTGTTTTTT. This encodes CAWKTSTGTGELFF.

In its sample, this clone was seen a few times. The chain employs TRBV29-1 and TRBJ1-4; 9 bases are shared with TRBD1. This CDR3 spans 14 amino acids. Germline V gives CDR1 SQVTM, CDR2 ANQGSEA. With V trimmed by 4 bases and J by 11 bases, 11 bases remained unmatched. CDR3 sequence (DNA): TGCAGCGTTGGCTACGGGACAGGGTTTGAGAAACTGTTTTTT. Translation: CSVGYGTGFEKLFF.

The chain carries TRBV5-1 and TRBJ2-5; D possibly matches TRBD1 or TRBD2 (6 bases each). CDR1 and CDR2 from the germline V gene are SGHRS and YFSETQ. Trimming stripped 0 bases from V and 10 bases from J, with 7 bases between. This CDR3 comprises 11 residues. The CDR3 is CASSLEGGQYF. CDR3 DNA sequence: TGCGCCAGCAGCTTGGAGGGGGGCCAGTACTTC. The full variable domain, completed using reference TRBV5-1 and TRBJ2-5, is KAGVTQTPRYLIKTRGQQVTLSCSPISGHRSVSWYQQTPGQGLQFLFEYFSETQRNKGNFPGRFSGRQFSNSRSEMNVSTLELGDSALYLCASSLEGGQYFGPGTRLLVL.

This sequence joins TRBV2 and TRBJ1-4; D possibly corresponds to TRBD1 (6 bases). Germline V gene lookup returns CDR1 SNHLY and CDR2 FYNNEI. The CDR3 is 13 amino acids. V shed 5 bases and J shed 7 bases, with 11 bases lying between them. For the CDR3, the DNA is TGTGCCAGCAGTCCCGACAGGACTGAAAAACTGTTTTTT. It codes for CASSPDRTEKLFF.

This rearrangement joins TRBV7-9 to TRBJ1-6; D possibly corresponds to TRBD1 (6 bases). The CDR3 spans 16 residues. Per the germline V gene, CDR1 is SEHNR and CDR2 is FQNEAQ (reference sequence). Trimming took 1 base from V and 8 from J, leaving 15 bases between them. CDR3 protein: CASSLGSQGGYSPLHF. Written as DNA, the CDR3 is TGTGCCAGCAGCTTAGGATCACAGGGAGGGTATTCACCCCTCCACTTT.

The V and J genes are TRBV6-1 and TRBJ1-6; D remains unclear. The CDR3 length is 15 residues. Per the germline V gene, CDR1 is MNHNS and CDR2 is SASEGT. V shed 5 bases and J shed 0 bases, with 8 bases lying between them. The CDR3 nucleotides are TGTGCCAGCAGTTTACAGAGCTCCTATAATTCACCCCTCCACTTT. It translates to CASSLQSSYNSPLHF.

This clone came up once. This sequence joins TRBV10-3 and TRBJ1-2; no reliable D call. There are 13 residues in the CDR3. Germline loops: CDR1 ENHRY, CDR2 SYGVKD. Trimming removed 3 bases from V and 8 bases from J, with 13 bases in between. This chain's CDR3 is CAISDAGFNGYTF. Written as DNA, the CDR3 is TGTGCCATCAGTGATGCGGGGTTCAACGGCTACACCTTC.

This clone was seen a few times. The V and J genes are TRBV7-2 and TRBJ1-4; D is undetermined. CDR3 length: 12 amino acids. The germline V gene encodes CDR1 SGHTA and CDR2 FQGNSA. V was pared by 4 bases and J by 6 bases, with 6 bases between. Here the CDR3 reads CASSSNDEKLFF. The CDR3 coding sequence is TGTGCCAGCAGCTCAAATGATGAAAAACTGTTTTTT.

The chain recombines TRBV4-1 with TRBJ1-1, with unresolved D. Trimming stripped 4 bases from V and 6 bases from J, with 15 bases between. The CDR3 has 14 residues. Per germline, CDR1 MGHRA and CDR2 YSYEKL. CDR3 nucleotide sequence: TGCGCCAGCAGCCCTTTATGGACCGGAGCTGAAGCTTTCTTT. Its translation: CASSPLWTGAEAFF.

The chain uses TRBV9 and TRBJ1-2; D might be TRBD1 (6 bases). CDR3 length: 13 amino acids. V shed 0 bases and J shed 7 bases, with 10 bases lying between them. In germline, CDR1 is SGDLS, CDR2 YYNGEE. CDR3 nucleotides: TGTGCCAGCAGCGTAGGGGGACAAGTTGGCTACACCTTC. This translates into CASSVGGQVGYTF. The whole variable domain, remainder taken from reference TRBV9 and TRBJ1-2, is DSGVTQTPKHLITATGQRVTLRCSPRSGDLSVYWYQQSLDQGLQFLIQYYNGEERAKGNILERFSAQQFPDLHSELNLSSLELGDSALYFCASSVGGQVGYTFGSGTRLTVV.

This CDR3 reads CATTGGSYEQYF. The CDR3 DNA sequence: TGTGCCACGACAGGGGGGAGCTACGAGCAGTACTTC. The chain recombines TRBV6-6 with TRBJ2-7; 9 nucleotides match TRBD1. CDR1 and CDR2 (germline): MNHNY, SVGAGI (reference sequence). Losses at the gene ends were 10 bases for V and 3 bases for J; bases not matched to a gene: 4. The CDR3 runs 12 residues.

V usage is TRBV5-1 and J usage is TRBJ2-7; D is possibly TRBD1 or TRBD2 (5 bases each). Trimming took 1 base from V and 7 from J, leaving 18 bases between them. The germline V gene encodes CDR1 SGHRS and CDR2 YFSETQ. The CDR3 has 15 amino acids. CDR3 amino acids: CASSLSRGAPGEQYF. CDR3 DNA sequence: TGCGCCAGCAGCTTGTCTCGAGGGGCCCCGGGGGAGCAGTACTTC.